This TCR beta chain was obtained from a study of identical twins. The CDR3 extends over 17 amino acids. In germline, CDR1 is SEHNR, CDR2 FQNEAQ (reference sequence). V was clipped by 2 bases and J by 8 bases; unmatched bases: 16. TCRdb recomputed calls from the 5' RACE reads with MiXCR, one row per CDR3 protein. This sample has about 520,000 distinct CDR3 sequences, with roughly a fifth found just once. This sample was also put to use in a study of T cells expressing NK-cell markers.

V is TRBV7-9 and J is TRBJ1-2; 8 bases align to TRBD1. Sequencing was performed on CD4+ T cells sorted from blood. The clonotype comes from a woman aged 18-29 years in good health. This CDR3 reads CASSLHQGARQDSGYTF. In DNA, the CDR3 is TGTGCCAGCAGCTTACACCAGGGGGCCCGACAGGATTCGGGCTACACCTTC.